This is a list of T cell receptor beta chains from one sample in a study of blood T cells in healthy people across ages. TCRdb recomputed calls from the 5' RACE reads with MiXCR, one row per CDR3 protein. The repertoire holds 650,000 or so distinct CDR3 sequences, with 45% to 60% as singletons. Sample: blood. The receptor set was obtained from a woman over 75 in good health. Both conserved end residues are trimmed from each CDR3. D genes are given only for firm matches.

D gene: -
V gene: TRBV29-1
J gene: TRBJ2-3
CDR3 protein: SVPPGGRTDTQY

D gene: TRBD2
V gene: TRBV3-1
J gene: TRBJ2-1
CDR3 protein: ASSQVPSGSIPF

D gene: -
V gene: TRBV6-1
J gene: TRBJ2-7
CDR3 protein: ASSPYGTGNYEQY

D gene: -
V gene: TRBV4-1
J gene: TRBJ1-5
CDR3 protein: ASSESAVQPQH

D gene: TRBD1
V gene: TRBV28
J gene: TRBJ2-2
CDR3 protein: ASSRGGRGTTGELF

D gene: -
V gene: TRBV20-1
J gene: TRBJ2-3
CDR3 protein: SAKRQVPHTDTQY

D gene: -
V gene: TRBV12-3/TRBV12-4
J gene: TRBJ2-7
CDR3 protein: ASSSTASYEQY

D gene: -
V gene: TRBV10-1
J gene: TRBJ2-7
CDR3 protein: ASSESRRSEQY

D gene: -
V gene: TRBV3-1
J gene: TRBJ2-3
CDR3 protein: ASSQDTGLQDTQY

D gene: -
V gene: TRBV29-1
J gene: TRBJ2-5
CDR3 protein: SVEEGGYQETQY

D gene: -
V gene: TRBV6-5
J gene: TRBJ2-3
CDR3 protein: ASSQSPDTQY

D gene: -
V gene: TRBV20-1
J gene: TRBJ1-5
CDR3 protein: SARKGDSNQPQH

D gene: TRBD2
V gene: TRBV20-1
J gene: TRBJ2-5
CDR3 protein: SARVGGGGPLNEQY

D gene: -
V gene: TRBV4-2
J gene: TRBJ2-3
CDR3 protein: ASSQDNRGSAQY

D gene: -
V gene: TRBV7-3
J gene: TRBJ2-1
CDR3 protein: ASSSQSGRVGNEQF

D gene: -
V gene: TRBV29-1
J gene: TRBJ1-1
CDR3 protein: SVSGRWGSNTEAF